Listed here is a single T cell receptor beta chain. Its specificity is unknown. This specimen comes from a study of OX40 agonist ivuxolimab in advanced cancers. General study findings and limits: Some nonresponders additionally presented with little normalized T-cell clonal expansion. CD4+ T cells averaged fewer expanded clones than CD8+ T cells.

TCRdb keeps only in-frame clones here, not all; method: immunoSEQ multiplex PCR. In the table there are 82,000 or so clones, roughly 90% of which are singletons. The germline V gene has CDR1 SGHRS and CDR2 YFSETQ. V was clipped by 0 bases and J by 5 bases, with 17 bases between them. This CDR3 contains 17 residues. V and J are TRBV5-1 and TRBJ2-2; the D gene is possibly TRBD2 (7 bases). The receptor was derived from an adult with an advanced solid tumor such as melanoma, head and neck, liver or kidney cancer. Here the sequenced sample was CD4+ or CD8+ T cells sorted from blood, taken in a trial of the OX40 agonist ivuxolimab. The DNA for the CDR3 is TGCGCCAGCAGCTTGGCCGCGGGGGCTGGGGCAACCGGGGAGCTGTTTTTT. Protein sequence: CASSLAAGAGATGELFF.